This TCR beta chain emerged from a study of beta chain features in type 1 diabetes. On the study more broadly: Patient and healthy donor groups were alike in age, gender and cell yields. Study-level points and caveats: A PCR bias possibly favoring shorter templates would apply equally to patients and controls. The study found fewer insertions and more deletions at VDJ junctions in type 1 diabetes patients. TCRB CDR3s were moderately but significantly shorter in Type 1 diabetes patients in all four CD4+ subsets.

This clone was detected only a few times. The target antigen is unknown. Expressed TCRB transcripts were sequenced because the entire RNA isolate underwent reverse transcription. Profiling relied on immunoSEQ multiplex PCR, and the TCRdb table lists in-frame clones only, not all of them. Seen here are more than 300,000 clones, around 9.3% observed once, and the top ten hold more than 0.8%. The germline CDR1 and CDR2 sequences are SGHVS and FNYEAQ. Trimming shortened V by 2 bases and J by 5 bases, and 13 bases separated the two germline ends. The CDR3 spans 14 residues. A single heparinised blood sample, averaging roughly 100 mL, was obtained per donor.

This TCR was sampled from a young man with type 1 diabetes. Sequenced: central memory CD4+ T cells from blood. This sequence joins TRBV7-6 and TRBJ2-7; D is possibly TRBD1 (6 bases). CDR3 amino acids: CASSLRPGVDEQYF. The DNA for the CDR3 is TGTGCCAGCAGCTTAAGGCCAGGGGTTGACGAGCAGTACTTC.